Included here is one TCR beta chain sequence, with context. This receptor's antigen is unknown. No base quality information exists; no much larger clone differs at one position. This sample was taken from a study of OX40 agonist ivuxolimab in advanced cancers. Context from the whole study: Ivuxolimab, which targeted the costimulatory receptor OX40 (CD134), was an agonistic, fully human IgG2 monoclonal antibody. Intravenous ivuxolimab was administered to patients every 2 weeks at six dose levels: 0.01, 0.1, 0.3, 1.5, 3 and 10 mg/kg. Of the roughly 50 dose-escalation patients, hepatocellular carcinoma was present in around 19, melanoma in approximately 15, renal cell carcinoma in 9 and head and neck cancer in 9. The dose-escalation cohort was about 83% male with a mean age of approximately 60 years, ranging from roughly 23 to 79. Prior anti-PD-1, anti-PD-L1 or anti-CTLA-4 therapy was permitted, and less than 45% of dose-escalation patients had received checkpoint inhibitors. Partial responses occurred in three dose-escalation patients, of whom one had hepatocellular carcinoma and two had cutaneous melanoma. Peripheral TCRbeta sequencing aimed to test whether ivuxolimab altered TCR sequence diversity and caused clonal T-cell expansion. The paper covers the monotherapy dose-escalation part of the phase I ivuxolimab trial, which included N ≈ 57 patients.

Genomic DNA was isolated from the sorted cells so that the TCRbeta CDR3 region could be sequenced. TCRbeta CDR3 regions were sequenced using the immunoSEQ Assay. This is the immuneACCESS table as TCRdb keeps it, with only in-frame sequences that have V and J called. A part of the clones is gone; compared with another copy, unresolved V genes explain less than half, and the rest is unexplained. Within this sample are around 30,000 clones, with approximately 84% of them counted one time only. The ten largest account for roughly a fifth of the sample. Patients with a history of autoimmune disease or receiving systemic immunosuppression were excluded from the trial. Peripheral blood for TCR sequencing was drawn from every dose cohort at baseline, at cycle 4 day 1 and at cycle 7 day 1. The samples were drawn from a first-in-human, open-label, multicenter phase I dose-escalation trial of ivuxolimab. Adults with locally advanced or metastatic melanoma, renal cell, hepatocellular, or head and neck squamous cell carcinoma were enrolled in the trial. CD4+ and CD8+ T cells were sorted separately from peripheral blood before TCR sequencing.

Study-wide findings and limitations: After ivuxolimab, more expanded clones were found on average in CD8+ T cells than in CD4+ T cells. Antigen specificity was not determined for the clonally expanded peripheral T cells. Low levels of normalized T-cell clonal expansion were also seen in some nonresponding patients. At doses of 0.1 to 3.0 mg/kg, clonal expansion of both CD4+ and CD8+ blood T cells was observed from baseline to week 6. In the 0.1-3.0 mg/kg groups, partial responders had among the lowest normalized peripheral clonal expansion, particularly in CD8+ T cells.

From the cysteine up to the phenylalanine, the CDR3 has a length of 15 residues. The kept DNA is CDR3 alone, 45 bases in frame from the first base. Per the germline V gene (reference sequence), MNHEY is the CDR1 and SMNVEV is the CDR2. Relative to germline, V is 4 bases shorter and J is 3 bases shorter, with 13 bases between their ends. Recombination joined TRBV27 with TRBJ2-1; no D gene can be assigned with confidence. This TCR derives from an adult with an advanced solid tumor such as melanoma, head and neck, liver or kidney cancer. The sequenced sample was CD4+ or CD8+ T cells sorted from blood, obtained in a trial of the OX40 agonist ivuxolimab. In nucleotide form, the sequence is TGTGCCAGCAGTTCCGGGCCTGGCGGCTACAATGAGCAGTTCTTC. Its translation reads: CASSSGPGGYNEQFF.